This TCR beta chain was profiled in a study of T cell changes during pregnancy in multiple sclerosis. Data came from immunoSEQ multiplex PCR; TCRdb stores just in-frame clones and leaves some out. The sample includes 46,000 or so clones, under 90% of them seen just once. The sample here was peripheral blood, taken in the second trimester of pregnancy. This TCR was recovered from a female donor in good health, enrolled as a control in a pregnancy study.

The CDR3 DNA sequence: TGTGCTACCACCCAACAGGGGTCGGGAAGGTACGAGCAGTACTTC. This translates into CATTQQGSGRYEQYF. This chain uses TRBV2 with TRBJ2-7; 7 bases are shared with TRBD1. CDR1 and CDR2 (germline): SNHLY, FYNNEI. This CDR3 has 15 residues.